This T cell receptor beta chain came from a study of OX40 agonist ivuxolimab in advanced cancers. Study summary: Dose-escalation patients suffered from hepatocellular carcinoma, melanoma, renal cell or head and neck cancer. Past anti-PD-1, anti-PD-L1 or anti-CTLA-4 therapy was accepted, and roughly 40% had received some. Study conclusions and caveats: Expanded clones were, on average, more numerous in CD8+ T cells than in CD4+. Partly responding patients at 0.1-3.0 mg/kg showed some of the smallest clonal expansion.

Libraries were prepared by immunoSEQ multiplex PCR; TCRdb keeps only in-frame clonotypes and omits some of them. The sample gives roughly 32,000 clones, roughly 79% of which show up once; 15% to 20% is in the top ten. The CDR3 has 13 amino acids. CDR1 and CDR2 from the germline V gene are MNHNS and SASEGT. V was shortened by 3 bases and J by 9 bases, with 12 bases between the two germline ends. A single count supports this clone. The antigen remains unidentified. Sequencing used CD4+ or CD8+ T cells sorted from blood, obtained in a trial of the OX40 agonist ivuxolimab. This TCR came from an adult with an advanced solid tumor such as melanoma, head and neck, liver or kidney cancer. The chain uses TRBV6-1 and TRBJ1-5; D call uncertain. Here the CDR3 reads CASSDPVRGPQHF. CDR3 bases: TGTGCCAGCAGTGACCCGGTCCGCGGGCCCCAGCATTTT.